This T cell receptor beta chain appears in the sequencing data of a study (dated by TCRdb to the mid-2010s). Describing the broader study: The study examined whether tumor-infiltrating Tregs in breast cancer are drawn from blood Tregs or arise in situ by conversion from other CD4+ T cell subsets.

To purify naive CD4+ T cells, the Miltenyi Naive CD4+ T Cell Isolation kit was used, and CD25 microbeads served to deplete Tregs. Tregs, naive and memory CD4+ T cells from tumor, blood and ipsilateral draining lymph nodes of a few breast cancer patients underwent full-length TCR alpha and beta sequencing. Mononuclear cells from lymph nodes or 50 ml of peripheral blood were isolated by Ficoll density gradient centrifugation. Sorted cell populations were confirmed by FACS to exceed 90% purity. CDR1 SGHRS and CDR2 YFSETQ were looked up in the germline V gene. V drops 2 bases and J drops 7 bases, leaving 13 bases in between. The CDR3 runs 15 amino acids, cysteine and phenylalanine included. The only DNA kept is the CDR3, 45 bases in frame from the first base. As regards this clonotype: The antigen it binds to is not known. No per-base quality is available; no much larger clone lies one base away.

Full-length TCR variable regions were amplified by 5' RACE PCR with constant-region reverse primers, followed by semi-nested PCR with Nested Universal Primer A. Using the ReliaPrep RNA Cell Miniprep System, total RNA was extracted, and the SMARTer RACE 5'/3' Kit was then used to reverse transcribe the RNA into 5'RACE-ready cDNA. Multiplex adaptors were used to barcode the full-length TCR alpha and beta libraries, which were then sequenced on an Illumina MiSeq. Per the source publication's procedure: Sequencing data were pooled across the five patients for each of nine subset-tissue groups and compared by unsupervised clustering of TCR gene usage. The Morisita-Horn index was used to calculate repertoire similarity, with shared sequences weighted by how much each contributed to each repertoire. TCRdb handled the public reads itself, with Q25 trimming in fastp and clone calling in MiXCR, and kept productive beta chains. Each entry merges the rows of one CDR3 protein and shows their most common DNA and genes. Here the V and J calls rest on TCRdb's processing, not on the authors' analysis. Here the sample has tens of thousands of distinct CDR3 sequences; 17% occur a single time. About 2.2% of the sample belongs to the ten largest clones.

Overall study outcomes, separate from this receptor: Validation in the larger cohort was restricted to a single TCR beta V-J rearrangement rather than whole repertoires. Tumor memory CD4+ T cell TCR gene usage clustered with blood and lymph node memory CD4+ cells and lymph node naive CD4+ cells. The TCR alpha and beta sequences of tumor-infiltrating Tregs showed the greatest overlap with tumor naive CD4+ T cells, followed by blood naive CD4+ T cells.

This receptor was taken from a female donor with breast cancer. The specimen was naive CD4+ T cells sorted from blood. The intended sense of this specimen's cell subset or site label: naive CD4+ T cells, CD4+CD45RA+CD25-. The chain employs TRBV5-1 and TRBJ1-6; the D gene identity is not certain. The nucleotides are TGCGCCAGCAGCTTTGAACAGACGGGGAATTCACCCCTCCACTTT. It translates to CASSFEQTGNSPLHF.